The present T cell receptor beta chain was sequenced within a study of shared clonotypes between healthy human individuals. Deletions cut 0 bases from V and 4 bases from J, with 8 bases between. In germline, CDR1 is SGHKS, CDR2 YYEKEE (reference sequence). The CDR3 is 14 residues long. This clone appeared a few times. Clones were sequenced by immunoSEQ multiplex PCR, and TCRdb holds only the in-frame ones, with some missing. The table lists 1.6 million or so clones, roughly 96% of them singletons. The sequencing sample was made of naive CD4+ T cells sorted from blood. Subset meaning: CD45RA+ positively selected. The chain uses TRBV5-5 and TRBJ1-5, with a weak D call TRBD1 (5 bases). This sequence was found in a man younger than 45 in good health. CDR3 sequence: CASSLGPGNQPQHF. CDR3 sequence (DNA): TGTGCCAGCAGCTTGGGGCCAGGGAATCAGCCCCAGCATTTT. Full variable domain (outside the CDR3, taken from reference TRBV5-5 and TRBJ1-5): DAGVTQSPTHLIKTRGQQVTLRCSPISGHKSVSWYQQVLGQGPQFIFQYYEKEERGRGNFPDRFSARQFPNYSSELNVNALLLGDSALYLCASSLGPGNQPQHFGDGTRLSIL.